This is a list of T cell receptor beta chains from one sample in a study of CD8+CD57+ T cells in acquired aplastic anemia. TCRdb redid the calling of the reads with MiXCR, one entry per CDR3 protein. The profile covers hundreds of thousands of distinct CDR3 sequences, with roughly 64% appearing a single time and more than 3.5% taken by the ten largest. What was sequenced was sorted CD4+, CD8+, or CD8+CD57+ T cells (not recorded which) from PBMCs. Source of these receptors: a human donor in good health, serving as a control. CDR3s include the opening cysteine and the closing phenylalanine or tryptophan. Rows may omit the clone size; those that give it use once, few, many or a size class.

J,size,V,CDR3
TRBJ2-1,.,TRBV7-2,CASSDGYGYTFDSF
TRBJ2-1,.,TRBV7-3,CASSPLAGLADNEQFF
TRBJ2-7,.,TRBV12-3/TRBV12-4,CASSGKGTYEQYF
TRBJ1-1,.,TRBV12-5,CASSWEVNTEAFF
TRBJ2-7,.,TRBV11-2,CASSLEWRRDEQYF
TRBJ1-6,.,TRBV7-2,CASSPGRDGYSPLHF
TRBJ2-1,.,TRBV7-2,CASSLREGDYEHTF
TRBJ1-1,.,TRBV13,CASSLPDRGLNTEAFF
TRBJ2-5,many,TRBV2,CASSEIGAQYF
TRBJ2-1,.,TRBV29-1,CAWSLGRQFDEQFF
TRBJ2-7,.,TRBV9,CASSLTSISSEQYF
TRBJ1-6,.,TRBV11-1,CASSLRPGPNSPLHF
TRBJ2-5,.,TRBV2,CASSRQGGLTGEYF
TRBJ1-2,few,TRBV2,CASSLTGAEGYTF
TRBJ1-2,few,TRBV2,CASSSYRGIDCGYTF
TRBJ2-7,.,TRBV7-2,CASSSSADGSTDTF
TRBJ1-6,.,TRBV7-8,CASTKWGSVNQPQHF
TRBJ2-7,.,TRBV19,CASSRARGHESYFQHF
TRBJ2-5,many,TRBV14,CASSQQTARQETQYF
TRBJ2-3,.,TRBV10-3,CAISQTGHTDTQYF
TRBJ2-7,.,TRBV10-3,CAITGTGYGELCF
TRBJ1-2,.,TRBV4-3,CASSQGLAGYTF
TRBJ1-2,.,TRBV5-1,CASSRQHPGYGYTF
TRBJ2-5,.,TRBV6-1,CASIVGETQYF
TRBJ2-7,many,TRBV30,CAWSVPSAGSPYEQYF
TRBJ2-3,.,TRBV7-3,CASSLGDPSTEKQYF
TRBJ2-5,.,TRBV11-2,CASSFQRSGVGMQETQYF
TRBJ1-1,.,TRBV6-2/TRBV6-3,CASSYSVGRGNTEAFF
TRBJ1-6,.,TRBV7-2,CASSRGFGRTSTLHF
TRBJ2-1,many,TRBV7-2,CASSLNPYSSGSYNEQFF
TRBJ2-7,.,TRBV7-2,CASTKPRGSSYENYF
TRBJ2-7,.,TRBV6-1,CASSYVTKDRPVSEQYF
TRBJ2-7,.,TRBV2,CASSGRAGSYALYF
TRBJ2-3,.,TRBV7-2,CASSLVSGAYTDTQYF
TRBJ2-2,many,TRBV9,CASSVGGGGAYGELFF
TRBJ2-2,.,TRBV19,CASTPGATGELFF
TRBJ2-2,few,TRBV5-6,CASSPGQGFGGELFF